These 13 T cell receptor beta chains were sequenced from one sample in a study of T cell changes during pregnancy in multiple sclerosis. The method was immunoSEQ multiplex PCR; TCRdb's version includes in-frame clones alone and lacks a portion of them. This table has approximately 100,000 clones, about 91% appearing once. The sequenced sample was peripheral blood, obtained in the second trimester of pregnancy. Receptor source: a female donor with multiple sclerosis, enrolled in a pregnancy study.

The chain joins TRBV4-1 to TRBJ2-1; D remains ambiguous. The CDR3 contains 13 residues. V lost 5 bases, J lost 3 bases, and 8 bases lay in between. Germline-derived CDR1 and CDR2 are MGHRA and YSYEKL. CDR3 amino acids: CASSGGVYNEQFF. DNA of the CDR3: TGCGCCAGCAGCGGCGGCGTCTACAATGAGCAGTTCTTC.

The rearrangement uses TRBV6-5 and TRBJ2-1; possible D gene TRBD1, 5 bases. The V gene lost 4 bases and the J gene lost 4 bases, with 8 bases spanning the gap. This CDR3 has 13 amino acids. Germline values: CDR1 MNHEY, CDR2 SVGAGI. The CDR3 is CASSFDRYNEQFF. CDR3 sequence (DNA): TGTGCCAGCAGTTTCGACAGATACAATGAGCAGTTCTTC.

V is TRBV5-1 and J is TRBJ2-2, with unresolved D. V shed 0 bases and J shed 1 base, with 7 bases lying between them. Germline-derived CDR1 and CDR2 are SGHRS and YFSETQ. The CDR3 consists of 15 residues. CDR3 in amino acids: CASSLDGRNTGELFF. DNA of the CDR3: TGCGCCAGCAGCTTGGACGGTCGGAACACCGGGGAGCTGTTTTTT.

Only one count was recorded for this clone. V usage is TRBV6-1 and J usage is TRBJ1-4, with D perhaps matching TRBD1 (5 bases). Germline CDR1 reads MNHNS; CDR2 reads SASEGT. Trimming pared 4 bases from V and 0 bases from J, leaving 6 bases between. The CDR3 loop spans 14 amino acids. The CDR3 loop reads CASSAGSTNEKLFF. CDR3 bases: TGTGCCAGCAGTGCAGGGTCAACTAATGAAAAACTGTTTTTT.

The chain recombines TRBV23-1 with TRBJ2-2, with D perhaps matching TRBD1 (6 bases). TRBV23-1 is sorted into the ORF group, with uncertain function. The length of the CDR3 is 15 residues. V lost 8 bases, J lost 0 bases, and 13 bases lay in between. The DNA of the CDR3 is TGCGCCAGCGATTTCACAGGGCCGAACACCGGGGAGCTGTTTTTT. Protein: CASDFTGPNTGELFF.

This sequence joins TRBV19 and TRBJ2-7; 14 bases agree with TRBD2. The V gene end was trimmed by 6 bases and the J gene end by 5 bases; junction bases not matched to a gene: 6. The germline V gene has CDR1 LNHDA and CDR2 SQIVND (reference sequence). The CDR3 is made up of 15 amino acids. This CDR3 is CASRGLAGVKDEQYF. The DNA of the CDR3 is TGTGCCAGTAGGGGACTAGCGGGAGTCAAGGACGAGCAGTACTTC.

This chain uses TRBV30 with TRBJ1-3; possible D gene TRBD1, 5 bases. Germline V gene sequence: CDR1 GTSNPN, CDR2 SVGIG (reference sequence). This CDR3 has 13 residues. V was pared by 5 bases and J by 4 bases, with 12 bases between. The CDR3 bases are TGTGCCTGGGGGCAGGGAGGAGGAAACACCATATATTTT. As protein: CAWGQGGGNTIYF.

Only one count was recorded for this clone. J is TRBJ2-7 and V is TRBV9; 8 positions agree with TRBD2. Germline V CDR1 and CDR2: SGDLS, YYNGEE. The junction had 12 bases not matched to a gene; V was cut back by 2 bases and J by 5 bases. There are 16 residues in the CDR3. In nucleotides, the CDR3 is TGTGCCAGCAGCGTTCACCCACGGGAGGGCCACCACGAGCAGTACTTC. It codes for CASSVHPREGHHEQYF.

The rearrangement links TRBV28 to TRBJ2-7; 9 bases are a match to TRBD1. V lost 7 bases, J lost 3 bases, and 10 bases stayed unmatched. CDR1 and CDR2 (germline): MDHEN, SYDVKM. The CDR3 spans 15 residues. The CDR3 bases are TGTGCCAGCAAAGGGCACCGGGACAGGGTCTACGAGCAGTACTTC. Its protein product is CASKGHRDRVYEQYF.

V usage is TRBV19 and J usage is TRBJ2-3; 9 nucleotides match TRBD2. The germline gives CDR1 LNHDA, CDR2 SQIVND (reference sequence). V lost 3 bases and J lost 5; bases outside the gene matches: 6. The CDR3 spans 15 residues. CDR3 DNA sequence: TGTGCCAGTAGTATCGATAGCGGGAGAGAAGATACGCAGTATTTT. As protein: CASSIDSGREDTQYF. The whole variable domain, filled in from reference TRBV19 and TRBJ2-3, reads DGGITQSPKYLFRKEGQNVTLSCEQNLNHDAMYWYRQDPGQGLRLIYYSQIVNDFQKGDIAEGYSVSREKKESFPLTVTSAQKNPTAFYLCASSIDSGREDTQYFGPGTRLTVL.

The rearrangement uses TRBV4-1 and TRBJ2-7, with 7 positions matching TRBD1. The V and J ends lost 0 bases and 5 bases, in that order; junction bases with no gene match: 25. The CDR3 is 21 amino acids. Germline V gives CDR1 MGHRA, CDR2 YSYEKL. CDR3: CASSQDRPIHDTGVQLHEQYF. Here the CDR3 DNA reads TGCGCCAGCAGCCAAGATCGCCCTATACACGACACAGGGGTTCAGCTCCACGAGCAGTACTTC.

The chain joins TRBV9 to TRBJ1-3, with unresolved D. The CDR3 extends over 13 amino acids. V was pared by 5 bases and J by 7 bases, with 13 bases between. CDR1 and CDR2 from the germline V gene are SGDLS and YYNGEE. CDR3 bases: TGTGCCAGCAGTGAGGTCCCTCGGAACACCATATATTTT. Encoded protein: CASSEVPRNTIYF.

The V and J genes are TRBV11-2 and TRBJ2-1; 14 nucleotides align to TRBD2. There are 17 residues in the CDR3. The ends lost 1 base at V and 10 bases at J; junction bases unmatched: 9. The germline CDR1 and CDR2 sequences are SGHAT and FQNNGV. This CDR3 is CASSLVTSGRGWGEQFF. CDR3 sequence (DNA): TGTGCCAGCAGCTTAGTGACTAGCGGGAGGGGCTGGGGAGAGCAGTTCTTC.